The clone carrying this T cell receptor (beta chain) showed up just a few times. This sample stems from a study of blood T cell repertoires in COVID-19. Study details: Material from acute and convalescent COVID-19 was sourced from the United States, Italy and Spain. PBMCs, B-cell-depleted T cells, or T cells were the source of the cDNA or gDNA that made up the material.

Trimming removed 3 bases from V and 1 base from J, with 9 bases in between. Looked up from germline, CDR1 is SGHNT and CDR2 is YENEEA. The CDR3 spans 14 residues. As processed by the authors: The assay estimated nucleated cells by amplifying reference gene primers. Here immunoSEQ multiplex PCR was the method, and the copy in TCRdb shows in-frame clones only, minus some. V and J calls and clone size follow that table, whereas D and trimming were derived from the DNA. Found here are approximately 260,000 clones, about four fifths of them singletons; the top ten hold approximately 9.6%. The sequenced material came from peripheral blood. This receptor was obtained from a woman older than 75 with acute or convalescent COVID-19. The chain is built from TRBV11-3 and TRBJ1-1; the D gene is possibly TRBD1 (5 bases). CDR3 loop: CASSLDGQNTEAFF. In DNA form, the CDR3 reads TGTGCCAGCAGCTTGGACGGACAGAACACTGAAGCTTTCTTT.